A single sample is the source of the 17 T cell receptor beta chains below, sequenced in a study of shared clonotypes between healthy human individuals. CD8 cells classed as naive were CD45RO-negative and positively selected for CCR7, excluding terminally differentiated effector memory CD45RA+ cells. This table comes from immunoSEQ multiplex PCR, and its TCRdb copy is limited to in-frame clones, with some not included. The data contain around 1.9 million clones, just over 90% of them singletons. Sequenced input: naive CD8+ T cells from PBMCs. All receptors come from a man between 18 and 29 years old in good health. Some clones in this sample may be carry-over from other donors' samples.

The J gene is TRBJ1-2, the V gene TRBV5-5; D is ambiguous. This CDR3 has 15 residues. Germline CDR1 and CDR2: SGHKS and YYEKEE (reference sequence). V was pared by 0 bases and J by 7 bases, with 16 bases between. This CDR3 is CASSLASYSPGGYTF. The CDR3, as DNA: TGTGCCAGCAGCTTGGCCTCCTACAGCCCTGGTGGCTACACCTTC.

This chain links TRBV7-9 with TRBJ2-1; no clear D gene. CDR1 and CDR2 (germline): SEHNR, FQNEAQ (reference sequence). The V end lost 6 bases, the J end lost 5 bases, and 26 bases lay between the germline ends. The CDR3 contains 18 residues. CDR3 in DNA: TGTGCCAGCAGACCCATATCAAACCAGGCCCCGGTCCACAATGAGCAGTTCTTC. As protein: CASRPISNQAPVHNEQFF.

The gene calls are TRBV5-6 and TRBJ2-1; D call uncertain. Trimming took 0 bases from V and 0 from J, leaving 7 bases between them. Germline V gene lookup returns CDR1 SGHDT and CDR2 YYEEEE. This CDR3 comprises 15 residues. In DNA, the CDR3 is TGTGCCAGCAGCTTGGTCGGCTTCTCCTACAATGAGCAGTTCTTC. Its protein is CASSLVGFSYNEQFF. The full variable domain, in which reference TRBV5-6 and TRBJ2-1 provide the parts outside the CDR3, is DAGVTQSPTHLIKTRGQQVTLRCSPKSGHDTVSWYQQALGQGPQFIFQYYEEEERQRGNFPDRFSGHQFPNYSSELNVNALLLGDSALYLCASSLVGFSYNEQFFGPGTRLTVL.

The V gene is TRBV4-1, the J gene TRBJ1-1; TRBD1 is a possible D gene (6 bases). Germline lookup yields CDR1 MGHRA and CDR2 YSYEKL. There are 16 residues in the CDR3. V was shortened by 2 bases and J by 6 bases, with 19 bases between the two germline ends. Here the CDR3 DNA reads TGCGCCAGCAGCCAATTGGGGAGAGGGAAGGGGGCTGAAGCTTTCTTT. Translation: CASSQLGRGKGAEAFF.

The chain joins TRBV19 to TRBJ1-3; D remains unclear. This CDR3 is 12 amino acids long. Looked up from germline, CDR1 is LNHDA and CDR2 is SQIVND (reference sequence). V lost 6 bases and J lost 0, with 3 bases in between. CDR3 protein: CASRASGNTIYF. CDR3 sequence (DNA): TGTGCCAGTAGGGCCTCTGGAAACACCATATATTTT.

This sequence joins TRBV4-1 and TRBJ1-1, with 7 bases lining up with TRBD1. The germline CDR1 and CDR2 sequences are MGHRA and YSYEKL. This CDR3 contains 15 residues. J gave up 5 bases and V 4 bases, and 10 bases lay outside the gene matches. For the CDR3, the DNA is TGCGCCAGCAGCCCTAGTACCTCAGGGGGGACTGAAGCTTTCTTT. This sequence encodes CASSPSTSGGTEAFF.

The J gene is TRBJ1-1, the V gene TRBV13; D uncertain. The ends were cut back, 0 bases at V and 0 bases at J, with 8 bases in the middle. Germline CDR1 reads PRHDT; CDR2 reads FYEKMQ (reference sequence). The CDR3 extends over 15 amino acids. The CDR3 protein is CASSLGNSMNTEAFF. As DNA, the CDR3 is TGTGCCAGCAGCTTAGGTAACAGCATGAACACTGAAGCTTTCTTT.

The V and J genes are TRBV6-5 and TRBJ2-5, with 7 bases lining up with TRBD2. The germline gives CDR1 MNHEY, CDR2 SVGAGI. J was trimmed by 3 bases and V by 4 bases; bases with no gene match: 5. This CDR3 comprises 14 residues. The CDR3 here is CASSWAGDKETQYF. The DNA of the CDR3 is TGTGCCAGCAGTTGGGCGGGAGATAAAGAGACCCAGTACTTC.

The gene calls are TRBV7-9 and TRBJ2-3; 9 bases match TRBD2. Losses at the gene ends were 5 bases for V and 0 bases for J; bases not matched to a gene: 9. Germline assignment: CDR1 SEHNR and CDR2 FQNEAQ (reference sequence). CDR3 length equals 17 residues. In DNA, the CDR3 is TGTGCCAGCAGCGTGTGGACTAGCGCGGCAAGCACAGATACGCAGTATTTT. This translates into CASSVWTSAASTDTQYF.

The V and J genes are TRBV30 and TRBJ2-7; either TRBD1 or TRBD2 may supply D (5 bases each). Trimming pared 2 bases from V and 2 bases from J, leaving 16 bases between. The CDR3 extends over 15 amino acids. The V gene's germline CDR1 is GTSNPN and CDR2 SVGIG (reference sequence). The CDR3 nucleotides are TGTGCCTGGAGTAAACTCCGGGACGAGACCTACGAGCAGTACTTC. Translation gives CAWSKLRDETYEQYF.

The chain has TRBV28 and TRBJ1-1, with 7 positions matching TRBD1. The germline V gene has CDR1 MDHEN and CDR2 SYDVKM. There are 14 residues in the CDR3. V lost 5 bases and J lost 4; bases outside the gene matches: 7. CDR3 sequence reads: CASSLHRGSTEAFF. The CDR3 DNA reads TGTGCCAGCAGTCTCCACAGGGGATCCACTGAAGCTTTCTTT. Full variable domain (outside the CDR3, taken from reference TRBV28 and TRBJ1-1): DVKVTQSSRYLVKRTGEKVFLECVQDMDHENMFWYRQDPGLGLRLIYFSYDVKMKEKGDIPEGYSVSREKKERFSLILESASTNQTSMYLCASSLHRGSTEAFFGQGTRLTVV.

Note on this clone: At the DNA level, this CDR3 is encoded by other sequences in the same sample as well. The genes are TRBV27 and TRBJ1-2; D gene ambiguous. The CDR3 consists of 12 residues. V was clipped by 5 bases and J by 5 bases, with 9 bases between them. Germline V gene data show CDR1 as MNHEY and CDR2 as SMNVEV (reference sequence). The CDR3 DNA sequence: TGTGCCAGCAGTCCAGGCCCTTATGGCTACACCTTC. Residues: CASSPGPYGYTF.

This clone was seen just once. This CDR3 reads CASSEQGGGTEAFF. CDR3 sequence (DNA): TGTGCCAGCAGCGAACAGGGTGGGGGCACTGAAGCTTTCTTT. The rearrangement uses TRBV9 and TRBJ1-1, with D possibly being TRBD1 (6 bases). CDR1 and CDR2 from the germline V gene are SGDLS and YYNGEE. The V end lost 3 bases, the J end lost 4 bases, and 13 bases lay between the germline ends. This CDR3 has 14 residues.

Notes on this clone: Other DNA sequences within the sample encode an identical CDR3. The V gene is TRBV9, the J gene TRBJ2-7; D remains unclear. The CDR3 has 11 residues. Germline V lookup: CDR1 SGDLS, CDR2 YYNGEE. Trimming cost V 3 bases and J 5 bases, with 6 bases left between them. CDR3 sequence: CASSAGNEQYF. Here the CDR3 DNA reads TGTGCCAGCAGCGCTGGTAACGAGCAGTACTTC.

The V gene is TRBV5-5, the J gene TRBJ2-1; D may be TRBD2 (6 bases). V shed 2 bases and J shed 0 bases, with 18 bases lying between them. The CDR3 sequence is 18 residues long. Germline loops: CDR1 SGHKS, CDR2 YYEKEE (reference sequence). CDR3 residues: CASSFGLRGATSYNEQFF. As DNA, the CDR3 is TGTGCCAGCAGCTTTGGGCTGCGGGGCGCCACCTCCTACAATGAGCAGTTCTTC.

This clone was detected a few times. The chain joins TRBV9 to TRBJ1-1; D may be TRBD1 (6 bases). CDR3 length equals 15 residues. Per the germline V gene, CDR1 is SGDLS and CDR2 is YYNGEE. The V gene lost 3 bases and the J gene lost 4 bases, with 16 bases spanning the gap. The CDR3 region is CASSAYGGAGTEAFF. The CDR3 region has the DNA TGTGCCAGCAGCGCGTACGGGGGGGCAGGCACTGAAGCTTTCTTT.

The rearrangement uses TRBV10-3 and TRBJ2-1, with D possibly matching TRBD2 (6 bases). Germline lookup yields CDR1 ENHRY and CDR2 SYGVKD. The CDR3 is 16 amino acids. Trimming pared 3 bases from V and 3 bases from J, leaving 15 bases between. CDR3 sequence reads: CAISDRGTFDYNEQFF. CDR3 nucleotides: TGTGCCATCAGTGACCGGGGGACTTTTGACTACAATGAGCAGTTCTTC.